The rows below give T cell receptor beta chains drawn from one sample of a study of cytomegalovirus exposure and HLA in healthy donors. The assay was immunoSEQ multiplex PCR, and TCRdb's table has in-frame clones only and misses some. Listed are some 160,000 clones; 2.1% falls within the top ten. The sequenced sample was PBMCs. All receptors come from a man aged 30 to 39 in good health and CMV-seronegative. Each CDR3 is given with its conserved first and last residue. D genes are given only for firm matches.

V gene	J gene	D gene	CDR3 DNA	CDR3 protein
TRBV28	TRBJ2-7	TRBD1	TGTGCCAGCAGTTACGCTCCAGGGGGCTACGAGCAGTACTTC	CASSYAPGGYEQYF
TRBV7-9	TRBJ2-7	-	TGTGCCAGCAGCTTAGTAGCGCCCGAGCAGTACTTC	CASSLVAPEQYF
TRBV9	TRBJ2-2	-	TGTGCCAGCAGCGCCACGACGGGCACCGGGGAGCTGTTTTTT	CASSATTGTGELFF
TRBV28	TRBJ1-1	TRBD1	TGTGCCAGCAGTATCAGGGGGCGGAACACTGAAGCTTTCTTT	CASSIRGRNTEAFF
TRBV6-1	TRBJ2-7	-	TGTGCCAGCAGTGAAGCGCAAGCGTGGGGCCGGGAGCAGTACTTC	CASSEAQAWGREQYF
TRBV11-3	TRBJ2-5	TRBD1	TGTGCCAGCAGCGATCGGACAGGGGGCACTGAGACCCAGTACTTC	CASSDRTGGTETQYF
TRBV28	TRBJ2-5	-	TGTGCCAGCAGTTTATCAGGCACCAGGGAGACCCAGTACTTC	CASSLSGTRETQYF
TRBV28	TRBJ2-4	-	TGTGCCAGCAGTGAAACTGACAGGCGGGTAGCCAAAAACATTCAGTACTTC	CASSETDRRVAKNIQYF
TRBV6-6	TRBJ2-1	TRBD1	TGTGCCAGCAGTTATCCAGGGGGCTATGAGCAGTTCTTC	CASSYPGGYEQFF
TRBV18	TRBJ1-1	TRBD1	TGTGCCAGCTCACCCCGGACAGGGGCTGGCACTGAAGCTTTCTTT	CASSPRTGAGTEAFF
TRBV7-2	TRBJ2-1	TRBD2	TGTGCCAGCAGCTTGGGCGGGAGGTCCTACAATGAGCAGTTCTTC	CASSLGGRSYNEQFF
TRBV7-2	TRBJ2-7	-	TGTGCCAGCAGCTTGGGCTCGAATCAACCCTACGAGCAGTACTTC	CASSLGSNQPYEQYF
TRBV5-1	TRBJ2-1	TRBD2	TGCACCAGCGGGAGCCTGGCGGGAGTTACCTCCTACAATGAGCAGTTCTTC	CTSGSLAGVTSYNEQFF
TRBV15	TRBJ1-2	-	TGTGCCACCAGCAGCCAGAAAAAGGCAGGGAAGGAAGGCTACACCTTC	CATSSQKKAGKEGYTF
TRBV11-3	TRBJ2-2	TRBD2	TGTGCCAGCAGCTTGGGACTAGCGGATACCGGGGAGCTGTTTTTT	CASSLGLADTGELFF
TRBV11-3	TRBJ2-5	TRBD2	TGTGCCAGCAGCCTGCATCAGTCTAGCGGAGAGACCCAGTACTTC	CASSLHQSSGETQYF
TRBV27	TRBJ2-3	-	TGTGCCAGCAGTTTACGGGGAACTAGCACAGATACGCAGTATTTT	CASSLRGTSTDTQYF
TRBV5-1	TRBJ2-2	-	TGCGCCAGCAGCTTGTCACTTATGACCGGGGAGCTGTTTTTT	CASSLSLMTGELFF
TRBV4-1	TRBJ2-7	-	TGCGCCAGCAGCCAATTAGCCTCCTCCTACGAGCAGTACTTC	CASSQLASSYEQYF
TRBV23-1	TRBJ1-5	TRBD1	TGCGCCAGCCGCCGAGACAGGGGTAACCAGCCCCAGCATTTT	CASRRDRGNQPQHF
TRBV10-1	TRBJ2-7	-	TGCGCCAGCAGTGACTTCGCCTACGAGCAGTACTTC	CASSDFAYEQYF
TRBV4-2	TRBJ1-4	-	TGTGCCAGCAGCCAAGACCCGGCGGGGGAAAAACTGTTTTTT	CASSQDPAGEKLFF
TRBV2	TRBJ2-3	-	TGTGCCAGCAGTGCCGGAGTAGCGAGCTCAGATACGCAGTATTTT	CASSAGVASSDTQYF
TRBV7-3	TRBJ2-5	TRBD1	TGTGCCAGCAGCGCTAGAACAGGGGCATGGGAGACCCAGTACTTC	CASSARTGAWETQYF
TRBV6-5	TRBJ2-7	-	TGTGCCAGCAGTTCACAGGCCCCCTACGAGCAGTACTTC	CASSSQAPYEQYF